A selection of T cell receptor beta chains follows, all from one sample in a study of blood T cell repertoires in COVID-19. Libraries were prepared by immunoSEQ multiplex PCR; TCRdb keeps only in-frame clonotypes and omits some of them. The data hold roughly 100,000 clones, with approximately 82% observed a single time. The sample comprised peripheral blood. The receptor set was obtained from a man aged 70-80 years with acute or convalescent COVID-19. Each CDR3 is given with its conserved first and last residue. Fields, in order: J gene, V gene, clone size, D gene, CDR3 protein, CDR3 DNA. A D gene is named only where the DNA matches it firmly. Clone size is given for some rows only: seen once, a few or many times, or a class if the clone is expanded.

TRBJ1-1 | TRBV19 | - | - | CASSSYMNTEAFF | TGTGCCAGTAGTAGTTACATGAACACTGAAGCTTTCTTT
TRBJ2-5 | TRBV6-4 | - | TRBD1 | CASSDSGTGKETQYF | TGTGCCAGCAGTGACTCGGGGACAGGGAAAGAGACCCAGTACTTC
TRBJ2-3 | TRBV5-4 | - | - | CASSLRSSTDTQYF | TGTGCCAGCAGCTTGCGTAGTAGCACAGATACGCAGTATTTT
TRBJ2-5 | TRBV27 | - | TRBD1 | CASTDTGGPWETQYF | TGTGCCAGCACCGACACAGGGGGACCTTGGGAGACCCAGTACTTC
TRBJ1-5 | TRBV19 | - | - | CASHTDRNNQPQHF | TGTGCCAGTCACACGGACAGAAACAATCAGCCCCAGCATTTT
TRBJ1-1 | TRBV30 | - | - | CARREGGRNTEAFF | TGTGCTCGGAGGGAGGGCGGGAGAAACACTGAAGCTTTCTTT
TRBJ2-3 | TRBV6-1 | - | TRBD2 | CASSEILAGGTDTQYF | TGTGCCAGCAGTGAAATCCTAGCGGGGGGCACAGATACGCAGTATTTT
TRBJ1-4 | TRBV5-3 | - | - | CARRLGAALATNEKLFF | TGTGCCAGAAGATTGGGCGCAGCGCTTGCAACTAATGAAAAACTGTTTTTT
TRBJ1-4 | TRBV15 | - | - | CATSRVGEDEKLFF | TGTGCCACCAGCCGAGTAGGGGAAGATGAAAAACTGTTTTTT
TRBJ1-5 | TRBV18 | - | - | CASSEQGDQPQHF | TGTGCCAGCTCAGAACAGGGTGATCAGCCCCAGCATTTT
TRBJ2-7 | TRBV6-6 | - | TRBD1 | CASSDPGQGAYEQYF | TGTGCCAGCAGTGACCCAGGACAGGGGGCCTACGAGCAGTACTTC
TRBJ2-1 | TRBV7-8 | - | TRBD1 | CASSRGDRVTNEQFF | TGTGCCAGCAGCCGCGGGGACAGGGTGACCAATGAGCAGTTCTTC
TRBJ1-2 | TRBV5-1 | - | TRBD1 | CASSLSGTGGPNYGYTF | TGCGCCAGCAGCTTATCCGGGACAGGGGGACCTAACTATGGCTACACCTTC
TRBJ2-3 | TRBV28 | once | TRBD2 | CASSPPGSGRVDTQYF | TGTGCCAGCAGCCCTCCAGGTAGCGGGAGGGTGGATACGCAGTATTTT
TRBJ2-1 | TRBV30 | - | TRBD1 | CAWSVRGPNEQFF | TGTGCCTGGAGTGTAAGGGGGCCCAATGAGCAGTTCTTC
TRBJ2-7 | TRBV28 | - | - | CASTPGLSYEQYF | TGTGCCAGCACCCCGGGACTTTCCTACGAGCAGTACTTC
TRBJ1-2 | TRBV18 | - | - | CASSLASGRGVYGYTF | TGTGCCAGCTCATTGGCCTCGGGCAGGGGTGTCTATGGCTACACCTTC
TRBJ2-5 | TRBV3-1/TRBV3-2 | - | - | CASSQDEGEGKETQYF | TGTGCCAGCAGCCAAGATGAGGGGGAGGGGAAAGAGACCCAGTACTTC
TRBJ1-2 | TRBV3-1/TRBV3-2 | - | TRBD1 | CASSQDDPPVTGGSENYGYTF | TGTGCCAGCAGCCAAGACGATCCCCCGGTGACAGGGGGCTCCGAAAACTATGGCTACACCTTC
TRBJ2-7 | TRBV18 | - | TRBD1 | CASSPRTGTYEQYF | TGTGCCAGCTCACCCAGGACAGGGACCTACGAGCAGTACTTC
TRBJ1-1 | TRBV30 | few | TRBD1 | CAWSVQGTGSRTEAFF | TGTGCCTGGAGTGTACAGGGGACAGGGTCGCGAACTGAAGCTTTCTTT
TRBJ1-4 | TRBV3-1/TRBV3-2 | - | TRBD1 | CASSPRYRDRGRGEKLFF | TGTGCCAGCAGCCCTCGATACCGGGACAGGGGAAGGGGTGAAAAACTGTTTTTT
TRBJ2-7 | TRBV18 | once | - | CASSRSSYEQYF | TGTGCCAGCTCACGGAGCTCCTACGAGCAGTACTTC
TRBJ1-5 | TRBV19 | - | - | CASSTGQQTPQHF | TGTGCCAGTAGTACAGGACAGCAAACGCCCCAGCATTTT
TRBJ1-5 | TRBV15 | - | TRBD1 | CATSRDRTGVQPQHF | TGTGCCACCAGCAGAGATCGGACAGGGGTACAGCCCCAGCATTTT
TRBJ2-1 | TRBV7-8 | - | - | CASTKAVNNEQFF | TGTGCCAGCACCAAAGCGGTAAACAATGAGCAGTTCTTC